Listed below are T cell receptor beta chains from one sample, sequenced in a study of blood T cell repertoires in COVID-19. The assay was immunoSEQ multiplex PCR, and TCRdb's table has in-frame clones only and misses some. Found here are 150,000 to 200,000 clones, 89% of them singletons; the top ten hold about 2.1%. The sample was PBMCs or T cells enriched from blood (not recorded which). The source is a woman in her thirties or forties with acute COVID-19. CDR3s include the opening cysteine and the closing phenylalanine or tryptophan. Each record gives: V gene, J gene, D gene, clone size, CDR3 DNA, CDR3 protein. A D gene is named only where the DNA matches it firmly. Some rows have no size entry. The others give once, few or many, or a class for an expanded clone.

TRBV4-1	TRBJ2-1	TRBD2	NA	TGCGCCAGCAGCCAGCCAGGGACTAGCGGGAATGAGCAGTTCTTC	CASSQPGTSGNEQFF
TRBV6-5	TRBJ1-6	NA	NA	TGTGCCAGCGGGCTTCTGGATTCACCCCTCCACTTT	CASGLLDSPLHF
TRBV28	TRBJ1-2	NA	NA	TGTGCCAGCAGGGGAGTGGCAGTTTATGGCTACACCTTC	CASRGVAVYGYTF
TRBV24-1	TRBJ1-4	TRBD1	NA	TGTGCCACCAGTGACTCGGGACAGGGAACTAATGAAAAACTGTTTTTT	CATSDSGQGTNEKLFF
TRBV27	TRBJ1-6	TRBD1	NA	TGTGCCAGCAGTCCGCAGGGGGCGTATTCACCCCTCCACTTT	CASSPQGAYSPLHF
TRBV4-1	TRBJ2-2	NA	NA	TGCGCCAGCAGCCTGACCCTAGTGAACACCGGGGAGCTGTTTTTT	CASSLTLVNTGELFF
TRBV7-9	TRBJ1-4	NA	NA	TGTGCCAGCACCGACAGAGCAACTAATGAAAAACTGTTTTTT	CASTDRATNEKLFF
TRBV4-1	TRBJ2-3	TRBD2	NA	TGCGCCAGCAGCCAAGGGATTTTACTAGCGGCTAGCACAGATACGCAGTATTTT	CASSQGILLAASTDTQYF
TRBV28	TRBJ2-7	TRBD1	once	TGTGCCAGCAGTGTTAACAGGGGGCCGGCCTCCTACGAGCAGTACTTC	CASSVNRGPASYEQYF
TRBV5-4	TRBJ2-7	TRBD2	NA	TGTGCCAGCAGGGAAGGGACTAGCGGAACCTACGAGCAGTACTTC	CASREGTSGTYEQYF
TRBV5-1	TRBJ1-3	TRBD1	NA	TGCGCCAGCAGCTACAGGGGACGCGACTCTGGAAACACCATATATTTT	CASSYRGRDSGNTIYF
TRBV13	TRBJ2-1	NA	NA	TGTGCCAGCAGCACCGGTCCCCCGGAGGGGCAGTTCTTC	CASSTGPPEGQFF
TRBV4-2	TRBJ2-2	NA	NA	TGTGCCAGCAGCCATGACCACAGGGTCACCGGGGAGCTGTTTTTT	CASSHDHRVTGELFF
TRBV6-5	TRBJ1-1	NA	NA	TGTGCCAGCAGTTACAGGGACTCTCCGCGGGCTTTCTTT	CASSYRDSPRAFF
TRBV3-1/TRBV3-2	TRBJ2-1	NA	NA	TGTGCCAGCAGAAGCACCGGGACAAGCTACAATGAGCAGTTCTTC	CASRSTGTSYNEQFF
TRBV6-5	TRBJ1-1	TRBD1	NA	TGTGCCAGCAGTTACACCACAGGGGGCTTGGACACTGAAGCTTTCTTT	CASSYTTGGLDTEAFF